This T cell receptor (beta chain) came from a study of blood T cells in healthy people across ages. Study-level findings and limits: The long-lived group displayed more naive CD4+ cells, plus higher diversity, than the aged donors did.

In the case of this clonotype: Its antigen is unknown.

Alongside a J-beta primer mix, a sample-barcoded 5' primer served in a second PCR lasting about 7 to 12 cycles. TCRdb analysed the 5' RACE reads with MiXCR anew, one entry per CDR3 protein. The table lists around 940,000 distinct CDR3 sequences, 45% to 60% of them singletons. Germline CDR1 reads MGHDK; CDR2 reads SYGVNS. The J segment lost 3 bases and the V segment lost 1 base, leaving 4 bases of the junction unmatched. CDR3 length: 15 residues. The receptor's source is an older woman in good health. Sequenced input: blood. This chain uses TRBV25-1 with TRBJ1-2; 8 bases map to TRBD1. CDR3 bases: TGTGCCAGCAGTGAATGGGCAGGGGGCGACTATGGCTACACCTTC. Translating gives CASSEWAGGDYGYTF.